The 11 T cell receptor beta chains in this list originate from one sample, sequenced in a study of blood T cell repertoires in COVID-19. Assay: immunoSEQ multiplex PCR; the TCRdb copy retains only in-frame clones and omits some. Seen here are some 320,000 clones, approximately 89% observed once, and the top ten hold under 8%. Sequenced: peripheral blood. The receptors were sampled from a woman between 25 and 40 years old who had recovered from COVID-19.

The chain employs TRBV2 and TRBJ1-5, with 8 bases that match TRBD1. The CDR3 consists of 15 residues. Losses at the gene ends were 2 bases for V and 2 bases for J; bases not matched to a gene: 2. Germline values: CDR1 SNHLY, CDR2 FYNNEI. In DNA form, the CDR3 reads TGTGCCAGCAGTGAAATGGGACAGGGCAATCAGCCCCAGCATTTT. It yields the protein CASSEMGQGNQPQHF.

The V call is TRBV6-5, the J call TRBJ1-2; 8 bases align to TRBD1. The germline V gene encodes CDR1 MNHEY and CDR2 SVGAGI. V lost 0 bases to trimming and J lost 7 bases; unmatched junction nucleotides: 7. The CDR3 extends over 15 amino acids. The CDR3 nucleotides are TGTGCCAGCAGTTACTCGGGACAGGTGGAGGGTGGCTACACCTTC. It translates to CASSYSGQVEGGYTF.

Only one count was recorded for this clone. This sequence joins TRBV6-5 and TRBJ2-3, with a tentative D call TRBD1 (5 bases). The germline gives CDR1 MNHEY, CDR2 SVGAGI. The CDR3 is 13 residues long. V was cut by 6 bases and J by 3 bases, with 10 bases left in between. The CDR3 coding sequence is TGTGCCAGCAGGGCAGGGCTTACAGATACGCAGTATTTT. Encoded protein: CASRAGLTDTQYF.

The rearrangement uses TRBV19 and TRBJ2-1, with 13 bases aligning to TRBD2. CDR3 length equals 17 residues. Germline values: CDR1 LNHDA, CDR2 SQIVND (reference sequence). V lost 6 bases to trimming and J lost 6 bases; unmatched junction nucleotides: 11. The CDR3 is CASRRTSGGVSRNEQFF. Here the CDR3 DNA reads TGTGCCAGTAGACGGACTAGCGGGGGCGTATCTCGCAATGAGCAGTTCTTC. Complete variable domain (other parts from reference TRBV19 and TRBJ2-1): DGGITQSPKYLFRKEGQNVTLSCEQNLNHDAMYWYRQDPGQGLRLIYYSQIVNDFQKGDIAEGYSVSREKKESFPLTVTSAQKNPTAFYLCASRRTSGGVSRNEQFFGPGTRLTVL.

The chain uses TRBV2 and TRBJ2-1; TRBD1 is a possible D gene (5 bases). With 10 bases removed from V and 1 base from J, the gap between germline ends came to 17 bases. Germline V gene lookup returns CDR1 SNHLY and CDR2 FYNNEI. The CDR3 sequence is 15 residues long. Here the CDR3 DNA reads TGTGCCACTAGAGTAGGGGTAGAGTCCTACAATGAGCAGTTCTTC. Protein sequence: CATRVGVESYNEQFF.

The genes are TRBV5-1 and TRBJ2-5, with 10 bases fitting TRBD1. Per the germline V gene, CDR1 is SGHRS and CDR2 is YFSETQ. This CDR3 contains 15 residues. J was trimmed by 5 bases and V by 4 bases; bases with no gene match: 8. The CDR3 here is CASSRRQGALETQYF. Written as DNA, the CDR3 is TGCGCCAGCAGCAGAAGACAGGGGGCTTTGGAGACCCAGTACTTC.

CDR3 region: CATGNDGELFF. The CDR3 region has the DNA TGTGCCACCGGTAACGACGGGGAGCTGTTTTTT. The rearrangement uses TRBV6-1 and TRBJ2-2; D remains unclear. The CDR3 sequence is 11 residues long. With 10 bases removed from V and 7 bases from J, the gap between germline ends came to 10 bases. Germline assignment: CDR1 MNHNS and CDR2 SASEGT.

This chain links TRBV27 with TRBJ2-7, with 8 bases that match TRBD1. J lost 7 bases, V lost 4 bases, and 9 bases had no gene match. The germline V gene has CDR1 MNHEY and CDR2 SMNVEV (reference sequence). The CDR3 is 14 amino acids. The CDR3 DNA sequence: TGTGCCAGCAGTTACTCTGGACAGGGCCAGGAGCAGTACTTC. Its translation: CASSYSGQGQEQYF.

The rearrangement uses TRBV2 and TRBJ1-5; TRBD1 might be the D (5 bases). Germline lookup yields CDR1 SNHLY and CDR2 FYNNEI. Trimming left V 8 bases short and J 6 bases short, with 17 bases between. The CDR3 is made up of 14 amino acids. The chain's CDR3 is CASWLGGSVQPQHF. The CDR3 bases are TGTGCCAGCTGGCTCGGGGGTTCGGTTCAGCCCCAGCATTTT.

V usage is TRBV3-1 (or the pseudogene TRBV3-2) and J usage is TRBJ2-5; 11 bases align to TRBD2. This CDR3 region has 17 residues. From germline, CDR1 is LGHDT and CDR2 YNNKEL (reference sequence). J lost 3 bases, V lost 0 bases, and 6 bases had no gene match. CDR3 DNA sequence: TGTGCCAGCAGCCAAGAGGGGACTAGCGGTGTTGAAGAGACCCAGTACTTC. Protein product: CASSQEGTSGVEETQYF.

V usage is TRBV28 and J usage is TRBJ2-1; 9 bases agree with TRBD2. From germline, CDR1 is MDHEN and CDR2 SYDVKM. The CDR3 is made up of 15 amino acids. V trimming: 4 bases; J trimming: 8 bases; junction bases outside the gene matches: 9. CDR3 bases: TGTGCCAGCAGTTCCTCTGGCGGGGGGGCCGATGAGCAGTTCTTC. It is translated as CASSSSGGGADEQFF.